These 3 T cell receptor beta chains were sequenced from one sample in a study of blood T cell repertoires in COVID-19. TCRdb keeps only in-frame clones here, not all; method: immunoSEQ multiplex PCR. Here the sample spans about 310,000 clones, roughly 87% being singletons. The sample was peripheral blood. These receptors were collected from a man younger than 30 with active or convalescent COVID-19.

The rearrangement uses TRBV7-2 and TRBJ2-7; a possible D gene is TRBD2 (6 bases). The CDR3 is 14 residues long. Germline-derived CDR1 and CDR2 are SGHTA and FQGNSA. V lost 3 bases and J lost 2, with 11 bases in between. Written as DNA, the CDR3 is TGTGCCAGCAGCTTTTTGGGGGGTGCCTACGAGCAGTACTTC. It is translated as CASSFLGGAYEQYF.

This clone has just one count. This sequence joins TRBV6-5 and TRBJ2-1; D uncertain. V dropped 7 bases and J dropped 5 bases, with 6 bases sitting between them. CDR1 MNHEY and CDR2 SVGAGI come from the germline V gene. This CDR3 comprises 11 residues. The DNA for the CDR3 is TGTGCCAGCATTCGGGACAATGAGCAGTTCTTC. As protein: CASIRDNEQFF.

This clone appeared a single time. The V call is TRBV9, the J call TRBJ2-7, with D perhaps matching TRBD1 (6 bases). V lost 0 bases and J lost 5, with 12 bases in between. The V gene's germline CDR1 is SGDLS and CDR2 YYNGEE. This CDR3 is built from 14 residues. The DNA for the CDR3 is TGTGCCAGCAGCGTAGAACAGGGAAGGAACGAGCAGTACTTC. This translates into CASSVEQGRNEQYF.